This is a list of T cell receptor beta chains from one sample in a study of T-cell reconstitution after alpha-beta-depleted transplantation in children. TCRdb ran MiXCR on the PCR reads and lists one entry per CDR3 protein. Here the sample spans roughly 310,000 distinct CDR3 sequences, around 25% being singletons. The specimen was PBMCs, mostly from graft donor cells, collected 180 days after TCRalphabeta/CD19-depleted stem cell transplant. The receptors were gathered from a male patient under 18 who had a stem cell transplant for acute lymphoblastic leukemia, so the T cells may come from the graft donor. CDR3s include the opening cysteine and the closing phenylalanine or tryptophan. The order of the fields is V gene, D gene, J gene, clone size, CDR3 DNA, CDR3 protein. The D gene is left open where the match is weak. Clone size is given for some rows only: seen once, a few or many times, or a class if the clone is expanded.

>TRBV4-1|NA|TRBJ1-1|NA
TGCGCCAGCAGCCGCGACAGCCGGAACACTGAAGCTTTCTTT
CASSRDSRNTEAFF
>TRBV18|NA|TRBJ2-5|NA
TGTGCCAGCTCACCACGACAGAGACGACAAGAGACCCAGTACTTC
CASSPRQRRQETQYF
>TRBV4-2|NA|TRBJ1-2|NA
TGTGCCAGCAGCCTCCAGGGAGACAATTATGGCTACACCTTC
CASSLQGDNYGYTF
>TRBV11-1|NA|TRBJ1-2|NA
TGTGCCAGCAGCGTTCTGAGGACGGGTGTGGCTAACTATGGCTACACCTTC
CASSVLRTGVANYGYTF
>TRBV5-5|NA|TRBJ2-7|NA
TGTGCCAGCAGCCCAGGACTGTCCTTCTACGAGCAGTACTTC
CASSPGLSFYEQYF
>TRBV2|TRBD2|TRBJ2-1|NA
TGTGCCAGCAGAGAGGGACTAGCGGGAGGTGAGCAGTTCTTC
CASREGLAGGEQFF
>TRBV11-2|TRBD2|TRBJ2-3|NA
TGTGCCAGCAGCTCAAGGGTTAGGACTAGCAGGAGAGCAGATACGCAGTATTTT
CASSSRVRTSRRADTQYF
>TRBV7-2|NA|TRBJ2-7|few
TGTGCCAGCAGCCCCAGGGTGAACTACGAGCAGTACTTC
CASSPRVNYEQYF
>TRBV28|NA|TRBJ2-7|NA
TGTGCCAGCAGTTTGTTGGGGAGGGGGTCCCTCTCCTACGAGCAGTACTTC
CASSLLGRGSLSYEQYF
>TRBV4-1|NA|TRBJ2-3|few
TGCGCCAGCAGCCAAGATGAGGGGACCGATACGCAGTATTTT
CASSQDEGTDTQYF
>TRBV20-1|TRBD2|TRBJ2-1|few
TGCAGTGCTCTTTCACGACTAGCGGGAGGGGGTGAGCAGTTCTTC
CSALSRLAGGGEQFF
>TRBV29-1|NA|TRBJ2-7|NA
TGCAGCGTTCACGAGGGGGGCGGGCAGTACTTC
CSVHEGGGQYF
>TRBV9|NA|TRBJ1-1|few
TGTGCCAGCAGCGTAGACCGGACGAACACTGAAGCTTTCTTT
CASSVDRTNTEAFF
>TRBV20-1|NA|TRBJ2-7|NA
TGCAGTGCAGCCGGGACTGCCTCCTACGAGCAGTACTTC
CSAAGTASYEQYF
>TRBV6-1|TRBD2|TRBJ2-7|few
TGTGCCAGCAGCCAAGGGGCTAGCGGGAGGTACTCCTACGAGCAGTACTTC
CASSQGASGRYSYEQYF
>TRBV9|NA|TRBJ1-2|NA
TGTGCCAGCAGCGCCCATGGGGTGGGAAACTATGGCTACACCTTC
CASSAHGVGNYGYTF
>TRBV5-1|NA|TRBJ2-3|many
TGCGCCAGCAGCTCGGCCCCATTCAAAACTAGAAAATCCACAGATACGCAGTATTTT
CASSSAPFKTRKSTDTQYF
>TRBV9|TRBD2|TRBJ2-3|few
TGTGCCAGCAGGGCTAGCGGGACTAGCACAGATACGCAGTATTTT
CASRASGTSTDTQYF
>TRBV5-1|TRBD1|TRBJ2-3|NA
TGCGCCAGCAGCAGGAGAGCCGGGACAGGAATCACAGATACGCAGTATTTT
CASSRRAGTGITDTQYF
>TRBV7-2|NA|TRBJ1-2|NA
TGTGCCAGCAGCGGCGACAGAGTGTACTATGGCTACACCTTC
CASSGDRVYYGYTF
>TRBV5-1|NA|TRBJ1-1|NA
TGCGCCAGCAGCTCAGACAGACTTGGGACTGAAGCTTTCTTT
CASSSDRLGTEAFF
>TRBV20-1|NA|TRBJ1-1|few
TGCAGTGCTAGGAATGTAGGGGGCACTGAAGCTTTCTTT
CSARNVGGTEAFF
>TRBV15|TRBD1|TRBJ2-1|few
TGTGCCACCAGCAGAGAGAAACAGGGGAGCGATGAGCAGTTCTTC
CATSREKQGSDEQFF
>TRBV24-1|NA|TRBJ2-2|NA
TGTGCCACCAGTGACACCACCGGGGAGCTGTTTTTT
CATSDTTGELFF
>TRBV6-5|NA|TRBJ2-1|NA
TGTGCCAGCAGTTATGGCCGAAGGGTTGAGCAGTTCTTC
CASSYGRRVEQFF
>TRBV5-1|TRBD2|TRBJ2-3|NA
TGCGCCAGCAGAAAAGAACTAGCGGGTCTAGATACGCAGTATTTT
CASRKELAGLDTQYF
>TRBV7-9|NA|TRBJ2-7|NA
TGTGCCAGCAGCAACCTGGACGGTTACGAGCAGTACTTC
CASSNLDGYEQYF
>TRBV4-2|TRBD2|TRBJ2-3|few
TGTGCCAGCAGCCATAAACTAGCGGGAGGAGCAGATACGCAGTATTTT
CASSHKLAGGADTQYF
>TRBV9|TRBD2|TRBJ2-7|NA
TGTGCCAGCAGCGTACTAGCGGGAGGCGAAGAGCAGTACTTC
CASSVLAGGEEQYF
>TRBV7-9|NA|TRBJ2-3|NA
TGTGCCAGCAGTCACGGACGCACAGATACGCAGTATTTT
CASSHGRTDTQYF
>TRBV7-2|TRBD2|TRBJ2-1|few
TGTGCCAGCAGCTTACAGGCTAGCGGGAGGGTCAATGAGCAGTTCTTC
CASSLQASGRVNEQFF